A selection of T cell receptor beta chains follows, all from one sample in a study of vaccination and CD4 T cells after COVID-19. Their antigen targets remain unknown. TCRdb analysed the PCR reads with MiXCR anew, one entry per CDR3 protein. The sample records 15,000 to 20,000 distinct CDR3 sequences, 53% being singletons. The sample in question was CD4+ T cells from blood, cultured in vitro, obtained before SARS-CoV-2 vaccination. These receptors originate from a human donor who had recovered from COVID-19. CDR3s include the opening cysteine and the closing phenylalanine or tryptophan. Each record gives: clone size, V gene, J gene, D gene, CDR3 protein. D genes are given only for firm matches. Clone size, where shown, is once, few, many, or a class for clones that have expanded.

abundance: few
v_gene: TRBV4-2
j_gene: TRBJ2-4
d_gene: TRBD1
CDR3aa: CASSPLIDRGNIQYF

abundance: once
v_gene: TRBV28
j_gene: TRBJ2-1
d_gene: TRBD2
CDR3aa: CASSFRSASGITKSYNEQFF

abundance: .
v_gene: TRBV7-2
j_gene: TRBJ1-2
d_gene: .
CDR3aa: CASSLQGSHGYTF

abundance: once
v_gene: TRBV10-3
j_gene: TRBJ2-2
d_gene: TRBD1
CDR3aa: CAIRVMTGARTGELFF

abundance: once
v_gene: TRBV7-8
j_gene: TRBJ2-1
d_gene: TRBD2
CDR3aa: CASSVDTSDEQFF

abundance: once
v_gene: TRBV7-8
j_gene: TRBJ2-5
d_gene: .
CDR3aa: CASSLGTMGETQYF

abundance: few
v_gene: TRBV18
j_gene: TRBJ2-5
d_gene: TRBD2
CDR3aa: CASSPRVAGYQETQYF

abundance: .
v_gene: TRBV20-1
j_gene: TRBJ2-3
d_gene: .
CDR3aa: CSARHGVTDTQYF

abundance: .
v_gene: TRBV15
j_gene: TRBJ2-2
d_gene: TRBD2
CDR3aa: CATSRDREAGELFF

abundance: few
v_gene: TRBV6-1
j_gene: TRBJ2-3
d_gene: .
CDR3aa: CASRRGPTDTQYF

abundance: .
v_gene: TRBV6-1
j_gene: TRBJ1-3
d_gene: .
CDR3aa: CAGSPRTYLSGNTIYF

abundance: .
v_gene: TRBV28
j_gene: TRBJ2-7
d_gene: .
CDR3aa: CASSLYNYEQYF

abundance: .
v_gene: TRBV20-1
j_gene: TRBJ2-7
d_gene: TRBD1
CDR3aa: CSARPGTADYEQYF

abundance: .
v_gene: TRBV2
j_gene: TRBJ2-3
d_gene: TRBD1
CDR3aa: CASSESPGTGLTDTQYF

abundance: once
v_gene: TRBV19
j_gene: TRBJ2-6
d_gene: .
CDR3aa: CASSPRRASGANVLTF

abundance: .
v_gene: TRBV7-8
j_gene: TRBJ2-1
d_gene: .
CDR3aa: CASSFLGKYNEQFF

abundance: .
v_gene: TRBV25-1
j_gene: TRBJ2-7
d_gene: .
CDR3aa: CASSGSGGYEQYF

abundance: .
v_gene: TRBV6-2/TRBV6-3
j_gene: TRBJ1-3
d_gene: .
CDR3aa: CASSREGISGNTIYF

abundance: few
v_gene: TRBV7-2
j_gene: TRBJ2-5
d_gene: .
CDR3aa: CASSLHRVRGYQETQYF

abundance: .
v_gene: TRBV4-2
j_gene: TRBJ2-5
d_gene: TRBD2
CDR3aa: CASSQEGLAGVAFRETQYF

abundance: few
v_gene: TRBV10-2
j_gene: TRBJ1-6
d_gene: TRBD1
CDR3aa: CASSDLTGHNSPLHF

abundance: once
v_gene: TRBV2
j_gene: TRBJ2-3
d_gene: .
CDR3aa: CASSEITDTQYF

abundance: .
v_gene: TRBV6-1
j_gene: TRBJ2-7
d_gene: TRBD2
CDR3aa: CASREGTTPSYEQYF

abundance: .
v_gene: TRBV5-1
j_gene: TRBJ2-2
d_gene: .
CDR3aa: CASSLLVAGELFF

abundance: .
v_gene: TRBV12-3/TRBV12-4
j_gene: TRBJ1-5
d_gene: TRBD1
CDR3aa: CASSLEGQGGQPQHF

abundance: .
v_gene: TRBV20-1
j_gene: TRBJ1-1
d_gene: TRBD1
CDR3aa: CSAPTGLYTEAFF

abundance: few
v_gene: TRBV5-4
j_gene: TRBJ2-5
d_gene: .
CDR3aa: CASSSRDREVETQYF

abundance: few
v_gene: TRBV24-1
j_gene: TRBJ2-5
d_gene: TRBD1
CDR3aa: CATSDYTGAQETQYF

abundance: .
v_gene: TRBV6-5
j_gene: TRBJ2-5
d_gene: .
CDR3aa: CASSYTRIQETQYF

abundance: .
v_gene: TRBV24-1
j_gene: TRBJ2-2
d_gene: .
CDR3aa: CATRGTTGELFF

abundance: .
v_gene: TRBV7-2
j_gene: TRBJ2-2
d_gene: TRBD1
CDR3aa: CASSWDRSTGELFF

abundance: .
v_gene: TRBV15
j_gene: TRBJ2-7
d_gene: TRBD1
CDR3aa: CATSIDRGRNYEQYF

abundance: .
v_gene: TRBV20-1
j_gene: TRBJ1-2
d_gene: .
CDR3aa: CSAETEGYTF

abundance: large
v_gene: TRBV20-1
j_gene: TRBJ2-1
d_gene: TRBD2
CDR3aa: CSAGRGGGNNEQFF

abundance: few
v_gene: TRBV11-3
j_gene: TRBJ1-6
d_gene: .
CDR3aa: CASSFRRGSPLHF

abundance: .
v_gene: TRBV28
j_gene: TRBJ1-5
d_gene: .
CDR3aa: CASRTDITRSNQPQHF

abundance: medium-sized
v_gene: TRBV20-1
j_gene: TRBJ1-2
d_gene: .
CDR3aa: CSARKGSYGYTF

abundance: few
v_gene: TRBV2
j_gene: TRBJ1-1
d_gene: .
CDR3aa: CAASIKGNTEAFF

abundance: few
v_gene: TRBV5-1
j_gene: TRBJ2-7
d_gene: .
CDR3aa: CASSLEAPYEQYF

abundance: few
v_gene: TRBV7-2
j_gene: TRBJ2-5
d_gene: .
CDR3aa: CASSPRFQETQYF

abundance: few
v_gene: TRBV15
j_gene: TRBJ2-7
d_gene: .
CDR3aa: CATRAALLSYEQYF

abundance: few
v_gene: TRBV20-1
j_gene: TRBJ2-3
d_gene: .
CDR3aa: CSASPGGRPDTQYF

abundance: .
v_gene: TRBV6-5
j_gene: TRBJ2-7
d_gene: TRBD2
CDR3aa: CASSYSPSGSYEQYF

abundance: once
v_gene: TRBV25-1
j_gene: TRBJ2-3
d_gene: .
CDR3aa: CASSAGEPQYF